This TCR beta chain was identified during a study of identifying expanded T cells in peripheral blood. Study-level results: About 1.3 clones differed between technical replicates, versus approximately 17 and 20 over time. Clone count variance between roughly 2-week samples rose with total template count.

Trimming cost V 1 base and J 5 bases, with 6 bases left between them. Germline loops: CDR1 SEHNR, CDR2 FQNEAQ (reference sequence). The CDR3 loop spans 13 amino acids. Healthy donors had no documented immune events, such as infections, while sampled. A remark on this clone: Antigen unknown.

Assay used: immunoSEQ multiplex PCR; TCRdb lists only in-frame clones, some missing. This repertoire shows about 58,000 clones, 89% found once; its top ten account for about 3.7%. This clonotype was obtained from a person between 18 and 75 years old in good health. The chain carries TRBV7-9 and TRBJ1-5, with D perhaps matching TRBD1 (6 bases). Sequencing was carried out using blood. The CDR3: CASSLEGDQPQHF. CDR3 DNA: TGTGCCAGCAGCTTAGAGGGGGATCAGCCCCAGCATTTT.